These T cell receptor beta chains were read from a single sample in a study of T-cell memory formation after mild COVID-19. A single record per CDR3 protein comes from TCRdb applying MiXCR to the 5' RACE reads. The data show around 300,000 distinct CDR3 sequences, roughly an eighth seen once. Sequenced material: PBMCs or a T cell subset sorted from them (not recorded which). The receptors were sampled from a man younger than 35 who had mild COVID-19 (a few samples of this study predate the infection). Cell type and time point are not known. CDR3s leave out the opening cysteine and the closing phenylalanine or tryptophan.

cdr3_length	v_call	cdr3_aa
11	TRBV30	AWSPAYQETQY
11	TRBV7-3	ASSSTSLETQY
9	TRBV29-1	SADWEWKAF
12	TRBV5-4	ASSLALSKETQY
13	TRBV11-2	ASSPGGRLEETQY
12	TRBV4-1	ASSKLDGENIQY
12	TRBV20-1	SGQSGGVYNEQF
11	TRBV20-1	SSSPGAGDTQY
13	TRBV5-4	ASSTKRGGQETQY
12	TRBV7-2	ASSSTGTVETQY
12	TRBV12-3/TRBV12-4	ASSLYGGNTEAF
11	TRBV20-1	SARSGGDLSQY
17	TRBV6-5	ASSYSPRWRGRIGEKLF
11	TRBV12-3/TRBV12-4	ASRQGIGNEQF
12	TRBV10-3	AISERDSNQPQH
13	TRBV28	ASSYRFFPTGELF
13	TRBV6-5	ASSLTPKGNQPQH
11	TRBV7-9	ASSTTVNYGYT
10	TRBV11-2	ASSLGRSPLH
12	TRBV7-9	ASRLPVGTDTQY
15	TRBV7-9	ASSSFRTSGPQETQY
12	TRBV12-3/TRBV12-4	ASSFGVGGQPQH
15	TRBV27	ASTRRPGQGFRDGYT
10	TRBV5-6	ASSLEGHEQY
15	TRBV9	ASSVAGGTPSVDTQY
13	TRBV10-3	AISDTGTGLDTQY
15	TRBV6-5	ASSYSSSLFSGNTIY
12	TRBV24-1	ATSGRGSNQPQH
14	TRBV7-3	ASSPQARGAYNEQF